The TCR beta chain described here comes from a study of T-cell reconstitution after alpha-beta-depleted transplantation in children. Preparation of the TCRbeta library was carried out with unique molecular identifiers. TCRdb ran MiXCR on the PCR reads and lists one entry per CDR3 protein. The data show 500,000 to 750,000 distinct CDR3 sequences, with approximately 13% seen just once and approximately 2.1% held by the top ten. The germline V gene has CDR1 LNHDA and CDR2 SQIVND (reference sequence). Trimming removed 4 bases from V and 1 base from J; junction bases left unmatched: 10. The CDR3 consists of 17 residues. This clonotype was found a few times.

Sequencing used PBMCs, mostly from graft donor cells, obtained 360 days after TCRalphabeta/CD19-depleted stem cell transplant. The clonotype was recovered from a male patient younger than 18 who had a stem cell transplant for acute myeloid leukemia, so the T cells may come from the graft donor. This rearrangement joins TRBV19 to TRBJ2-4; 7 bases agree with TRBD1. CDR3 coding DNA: TGTGCCAGTAGTAACAGGGGAGTGGAGAGGGCCAAAAACATTCAGTACTTC. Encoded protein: CASSNRGVERAKNIQYF.